The entry that follows covers one T cell receptor beta chain sequence. Its target is not known. For repertoire sequencing, the TCR beta CDR3 regions were amplified from RNA transcripts. Scientists carried out first-round RT-PCR using HTBI primers and then a second-round multiplex PCR. TCRdb ran MiXCR on the multiplex PCR reads and lists one entry per CDR3 protein. The table records tens of thousands of distinct CDR3 sequences, about 50% of them present only once. Germline loops: CDR1 GTSNPN, CDR2 SVGIG (reference sequence). The CDR3 contains 14 residues. Trimming left V 3 bases short and J 4 bases short, with 15 bases between. This sample is drawn from a study of Graves' ophthalmopathy and Graves' hyperthyroidism. Looking at the study overall: Peripheral blood was collected at initial diagnosis, before any treatment. Points from the study as a whole: Forecasting of ophthalmopathy progression by the model achieved nearly 71% sensitivity and approximately 72% specificity. Detection in blood was also observed for most expanded thyroid clonotypes above 0.001 frequency.

What was sequenced was peripheral blood. V and J are TRBV30 and TRBJ1-1; tentatively, D is TRBD1 (5 bases). This clonotype originated in an adult man with Graves' ophthalmopathy. The CDR3 loop reads CAWREGPGSTEAFF. The CDR3 DNA follows: TGTGCCTGGAGAGAGGGGCCTGGGTCCACTGAAGCTTTCTTT.